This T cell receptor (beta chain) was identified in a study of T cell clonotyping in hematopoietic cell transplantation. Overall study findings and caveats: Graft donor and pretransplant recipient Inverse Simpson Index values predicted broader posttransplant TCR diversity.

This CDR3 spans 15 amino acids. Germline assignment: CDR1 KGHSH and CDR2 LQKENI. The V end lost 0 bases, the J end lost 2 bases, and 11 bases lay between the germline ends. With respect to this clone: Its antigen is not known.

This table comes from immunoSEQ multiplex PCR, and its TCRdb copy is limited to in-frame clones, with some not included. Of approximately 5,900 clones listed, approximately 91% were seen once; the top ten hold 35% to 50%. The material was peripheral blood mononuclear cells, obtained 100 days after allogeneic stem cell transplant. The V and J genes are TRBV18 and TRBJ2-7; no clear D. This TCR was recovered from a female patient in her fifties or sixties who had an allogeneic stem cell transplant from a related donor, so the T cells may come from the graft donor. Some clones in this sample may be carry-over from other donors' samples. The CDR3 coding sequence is TGTGCCAGCTCACCACCGTTTGGCCAGACCTACGAGCAGTACTTC. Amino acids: CASSPPFGQTYEQYF.